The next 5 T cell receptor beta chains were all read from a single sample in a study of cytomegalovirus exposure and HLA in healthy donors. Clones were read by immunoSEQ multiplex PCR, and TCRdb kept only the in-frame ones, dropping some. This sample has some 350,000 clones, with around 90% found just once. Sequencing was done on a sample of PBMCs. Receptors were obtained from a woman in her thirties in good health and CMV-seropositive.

The DNA of the CDR3 is TGTGCTTCGTCGGGACTCGCAGGGGACGAGCAGTACTTC. This gives the protein CASSGLAGDEQYF. The gene calls are TRBV30 and TRBJ2-7; D may correspond to TRBD1 or TRBD2 (6 bases each). From germline, CDR1 is GTSNPN and CDR2 SVGIG (reference sequence). This CDR3 contains 13 residues.

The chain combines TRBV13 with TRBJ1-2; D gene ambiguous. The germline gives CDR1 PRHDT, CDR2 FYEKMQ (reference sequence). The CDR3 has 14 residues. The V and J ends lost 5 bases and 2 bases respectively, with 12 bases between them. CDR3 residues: CASSQTDGNYGYTF. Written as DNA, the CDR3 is TGTGCCAGCAGCCAAACGGACGGAAACTATGGCTACACCTTC. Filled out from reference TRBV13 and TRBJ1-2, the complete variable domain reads AAGVIQSPRHLIKEKRETATLKCYPIPRHDTVYWYQQGPGQDPQFLISFYEKMQSDKGSIPDRFSAQQFSDYHSELNMSSLELGDSALYFCASSQTDGNYGYTFGSGTRLTVV.

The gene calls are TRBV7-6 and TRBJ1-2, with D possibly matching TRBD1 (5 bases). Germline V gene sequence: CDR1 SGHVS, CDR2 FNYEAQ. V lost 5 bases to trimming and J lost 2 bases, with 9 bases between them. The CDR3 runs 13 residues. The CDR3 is CASSPGQNYGYTF. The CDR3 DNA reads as TGTGCCAGCAGCCCCGGACAAAACTATGGCTACACCTTC.

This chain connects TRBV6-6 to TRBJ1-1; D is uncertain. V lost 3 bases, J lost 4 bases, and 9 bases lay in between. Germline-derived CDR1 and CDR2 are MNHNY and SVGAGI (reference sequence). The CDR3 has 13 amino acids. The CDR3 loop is CASSYEKGTEAFF. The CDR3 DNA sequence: TGTGCCAGCAGTTATGAGAAAGGCACTGAAGCTTTCTTT.

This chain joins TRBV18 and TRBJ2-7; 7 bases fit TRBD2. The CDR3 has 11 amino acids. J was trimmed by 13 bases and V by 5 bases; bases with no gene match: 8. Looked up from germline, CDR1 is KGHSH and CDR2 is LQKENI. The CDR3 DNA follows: TGTGCCAGCTCATCCGGGGACTACCACTACTTC. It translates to CASSSGDYHYF.